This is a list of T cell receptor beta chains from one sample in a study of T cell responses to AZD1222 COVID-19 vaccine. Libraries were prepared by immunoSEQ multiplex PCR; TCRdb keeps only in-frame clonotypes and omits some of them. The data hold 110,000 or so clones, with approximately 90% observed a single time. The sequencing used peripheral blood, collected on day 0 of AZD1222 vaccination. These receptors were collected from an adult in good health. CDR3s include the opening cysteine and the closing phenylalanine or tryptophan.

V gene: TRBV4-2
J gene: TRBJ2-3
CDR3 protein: CASSQAGGRGDTQYF

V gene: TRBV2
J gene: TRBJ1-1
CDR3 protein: CASRVRGLTTEAFF

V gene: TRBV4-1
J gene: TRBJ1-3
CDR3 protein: CASSRENSGNTIYF

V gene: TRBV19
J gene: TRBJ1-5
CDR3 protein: CASRTGFHGPQHF

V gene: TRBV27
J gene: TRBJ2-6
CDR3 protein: CASSLRSQSGANVLTF

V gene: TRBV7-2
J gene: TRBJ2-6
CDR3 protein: CASSLETGLGANVLTF

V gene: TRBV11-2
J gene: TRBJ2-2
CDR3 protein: CASSLHPGRGELFF

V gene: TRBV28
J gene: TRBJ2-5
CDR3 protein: CASSGRGGRWETQYF

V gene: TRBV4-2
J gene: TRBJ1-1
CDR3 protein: CASSQESGFLSEAFF

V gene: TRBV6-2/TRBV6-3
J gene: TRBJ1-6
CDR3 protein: CASSYSTSPLHF

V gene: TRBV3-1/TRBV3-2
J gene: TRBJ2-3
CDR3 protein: CASSQRAGQYF

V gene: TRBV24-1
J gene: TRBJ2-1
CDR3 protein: CATSDFGTSRGLVNEQFF

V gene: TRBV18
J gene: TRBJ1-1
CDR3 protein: CASSPGVSPTGRRTEAFF

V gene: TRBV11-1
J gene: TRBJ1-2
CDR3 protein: CASSHGTPDGYGYTF

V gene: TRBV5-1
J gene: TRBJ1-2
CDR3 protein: CASSPSGGNYGYTF

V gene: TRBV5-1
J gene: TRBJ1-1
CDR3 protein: CASSLIDGEAFF

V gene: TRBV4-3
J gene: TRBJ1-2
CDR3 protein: CASSQESSAEGGYTF

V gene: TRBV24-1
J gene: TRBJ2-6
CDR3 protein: CATSDPGSAGSGANVLTF

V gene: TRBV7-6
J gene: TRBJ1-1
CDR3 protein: CASSLSTGSTEAFF

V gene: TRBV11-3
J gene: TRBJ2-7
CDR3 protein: CASSLDWDSSYEQYF

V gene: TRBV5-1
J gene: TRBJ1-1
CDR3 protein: CASSQQGHTEAFF

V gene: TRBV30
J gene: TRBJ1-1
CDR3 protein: CACNSGLTNTEAFF

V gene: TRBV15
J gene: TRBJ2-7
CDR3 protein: CATGVDRPYEQYF

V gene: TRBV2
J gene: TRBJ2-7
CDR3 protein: CASSVGRIVSEQYF

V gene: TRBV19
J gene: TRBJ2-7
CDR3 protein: CASATGTGGYEQYF

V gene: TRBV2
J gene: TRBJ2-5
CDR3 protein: CASKREPQETQYF

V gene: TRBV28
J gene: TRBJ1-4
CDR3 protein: CASREAPGNEKLFF

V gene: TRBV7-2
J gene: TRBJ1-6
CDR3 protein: CASSNPPRRWDSPLHF

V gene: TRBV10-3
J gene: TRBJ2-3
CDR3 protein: CAISVDSPSTDTQYF

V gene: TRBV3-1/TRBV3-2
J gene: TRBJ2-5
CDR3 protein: CASSPLRDQETQYF

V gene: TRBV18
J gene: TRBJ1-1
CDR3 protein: CASSPEGQFEAFF

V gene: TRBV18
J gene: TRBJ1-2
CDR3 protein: CASSPGPEKGYTF

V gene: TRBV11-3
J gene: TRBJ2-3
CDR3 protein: CASSLGAGALTDTQYF

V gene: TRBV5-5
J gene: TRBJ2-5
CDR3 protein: CASSFGWGEETQYF

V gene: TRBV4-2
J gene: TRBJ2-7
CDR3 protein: CASSQDPGAYEQYF

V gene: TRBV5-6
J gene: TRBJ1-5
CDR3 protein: CASSLRGGRGGNQPQHF

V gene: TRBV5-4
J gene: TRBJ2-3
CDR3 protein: CASSLDRGGDTQYF

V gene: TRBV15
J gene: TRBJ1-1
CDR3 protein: CATSRGGNTEAFF

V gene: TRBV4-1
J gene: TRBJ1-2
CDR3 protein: CASSQVPPNYGYTF

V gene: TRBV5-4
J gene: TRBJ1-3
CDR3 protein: CASSTGQDFSGNTIYF

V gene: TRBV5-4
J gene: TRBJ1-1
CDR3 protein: CASTRRGGMGTEAFF

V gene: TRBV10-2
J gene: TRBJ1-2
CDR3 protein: CASSESGQGKRDYGYTF

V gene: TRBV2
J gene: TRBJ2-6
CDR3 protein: CASSEALHFGLAGGSGANVLTF

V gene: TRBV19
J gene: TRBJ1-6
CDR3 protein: CASRDRAKNSPLHF

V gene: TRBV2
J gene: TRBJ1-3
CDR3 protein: CASSAGQYRGNTIYF

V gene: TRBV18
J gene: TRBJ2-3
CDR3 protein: CASSLGLAGDTQYF

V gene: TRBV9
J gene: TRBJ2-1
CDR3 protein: CASSAWGGGTYNEQFF

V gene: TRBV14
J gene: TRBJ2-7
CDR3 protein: CASSQGGSRGLKNEQYF

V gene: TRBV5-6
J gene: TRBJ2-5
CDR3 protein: CASSVDRGRVSETQYF

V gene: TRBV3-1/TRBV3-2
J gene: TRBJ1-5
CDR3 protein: CASSQDLIGRYSNQPQHF

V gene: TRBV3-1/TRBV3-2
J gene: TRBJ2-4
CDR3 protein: CASSPRQDLKNIQYF

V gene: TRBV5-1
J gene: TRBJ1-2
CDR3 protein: CASSLEVGTGGYTF

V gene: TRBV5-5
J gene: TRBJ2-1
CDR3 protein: CASSSGGQYNEQFF

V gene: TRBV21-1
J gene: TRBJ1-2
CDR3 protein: CASSTPGTELYGYTF

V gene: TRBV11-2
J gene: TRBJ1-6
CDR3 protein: CASSSSLYNSPLHF